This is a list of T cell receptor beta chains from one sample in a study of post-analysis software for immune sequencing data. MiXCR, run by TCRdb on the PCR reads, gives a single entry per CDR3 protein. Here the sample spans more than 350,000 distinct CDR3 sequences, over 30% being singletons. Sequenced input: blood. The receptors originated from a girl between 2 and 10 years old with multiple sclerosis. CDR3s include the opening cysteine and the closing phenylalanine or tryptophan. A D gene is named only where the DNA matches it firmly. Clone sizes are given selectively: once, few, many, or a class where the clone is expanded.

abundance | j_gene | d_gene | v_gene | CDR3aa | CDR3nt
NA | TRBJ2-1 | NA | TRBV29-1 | CSAGLIYNEQFF | TGCAGCGCCGGACTGATCTACAATGAGCAGTTCTTC
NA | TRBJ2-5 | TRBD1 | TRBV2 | CASSEGTGVYQETQYF | TGTGCCAGCAGTGAAGGAACAGGGGTGTACCAAGAGACCCAGTACTTC
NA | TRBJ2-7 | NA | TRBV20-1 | CSARGAEPFGEQYF | TGCAGTGCTAGAGGAGCGGAACCATTCGGCGAGCAGTACTTC
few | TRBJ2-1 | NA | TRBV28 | CASTPVAYNEQFF | TGTGCCAGCACCCCCGTGGCCTACAATGAGCAGTTCTTC
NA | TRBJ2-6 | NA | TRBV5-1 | CASSTSSGANVPTF | TGCGCCAGCAGCACCTCCTCTGGGGCCAACGTCCCGACTTTC
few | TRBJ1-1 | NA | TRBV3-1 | CASSLRDTQAFF | TGTGCCAGCAGCCTCCGGGACACACAAGCTTTCTTT
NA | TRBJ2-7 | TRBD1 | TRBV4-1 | CASSPYPGQSYEQYF | TGCGCCAGCAGCCCATACCCGGGACAGTCCTACGAGCAGTACTTC
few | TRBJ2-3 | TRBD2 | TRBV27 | CASGLTSADTQYF | TGTGCCAGCGGACTCACTAGCGCAGATACGCAGTATTTT
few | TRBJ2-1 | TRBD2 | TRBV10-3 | CAISVASGRDNEQFF | TGTGCCATCAGTGTCGCTAGCGGGAGGGACAATGAGCAGTTCTTC
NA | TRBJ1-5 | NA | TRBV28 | CASPPLGTASNQPQHF | TGTGCCAGCCCCCCTTTAGGCACGGCTAGCAATCAGCCCCAGCATTTT
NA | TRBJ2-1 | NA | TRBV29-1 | CSVEGTLDNEQFF | TGCAGCGTTGAAGGGACCTTAGACAATGAGCAGTTCTTC
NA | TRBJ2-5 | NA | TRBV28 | CASSFNSASGVGETQYF | TGTGCCAGCAGTTTCAATAGTGCCTCGGGGGTGGGTGAGACCCAGTACTTC
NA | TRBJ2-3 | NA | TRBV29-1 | CSVAGTTDTQYF | TGCAGCGTTGCGGGGACTACAGATACGCAGTATTTT
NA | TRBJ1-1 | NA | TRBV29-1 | CSVPEGPEAFF | TGCAGCGTTCCGGAGGGCCCTGAAGCTTTCTTT
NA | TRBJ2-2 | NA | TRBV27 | CASSLYGTRAGELFF | TGTGCCAGCAGTTTATATGGGACAAGGGCCGGGGAGCTGTTTTTT
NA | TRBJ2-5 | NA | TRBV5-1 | CASSLGLQSPAEETQYF | TGCGCCAGCAGCTTGGGCCTGCAGTCCCCAGCCGAGGAGACCCAGTACTTC
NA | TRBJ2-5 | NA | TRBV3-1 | CASSQEVTRSETQYF | TGTGCCAGCAGCCAAGAAGTCACCCGGAGCGAGACCCAGTACTTC
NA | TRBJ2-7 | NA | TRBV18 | CASSPTLRAGNFEQYF | TGTGCCAGCTCACCAACGTTGCGGGCAGGGAATTTCGAGCAGTACTTC
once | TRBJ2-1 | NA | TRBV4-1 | CASSPIGGGGENEQFF | TGCGCCAGCAGTCCCATCGGCGGGGGCGGGGAAAATGAGCAGTTCTTC
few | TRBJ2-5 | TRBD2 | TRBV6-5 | CASSRSGGRETQYF | TGTGCCAGCAGCCGAAGCGGGGGGAGGGAGACCCAGTACTTC
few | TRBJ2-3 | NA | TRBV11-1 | CASSLAGDSTQYF | TGTGCCAGCAGCTTAGCGGGGGACTCGACGCAGTATTTT
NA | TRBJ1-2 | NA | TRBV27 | CASSSRRRNYGYTF | TGTGCCAGCAGTTCCAGACGGAGAAACTATGGCTACACCTTC
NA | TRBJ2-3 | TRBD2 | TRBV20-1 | CSARDKGTSRTDTQYF | TGCAGTGCTAGAGATAAAGGGACTAGCCGCACAGATACGCAGTATTTT
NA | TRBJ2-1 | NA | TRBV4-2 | CASRPHPDSYNEQFF | TGTGCCAGCAGGCCCCACCCGGACAGTTACAATGAGCAGTTCTTC
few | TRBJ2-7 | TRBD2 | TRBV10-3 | CAIRTTSGGDEQYF | TGTGCCATCAGGACGACTAGCGGGGGGGACGAGCAGTACTTC
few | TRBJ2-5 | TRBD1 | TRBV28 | CASSLGGTGAQETQYF | TGTGCCAGCAGTTTAGGGGGGACAGGGGCTCAAGAGACCCAGTACTTC
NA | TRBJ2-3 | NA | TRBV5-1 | CASSLSASSDTDTQYF | TGCGCCAGCAGCTTGTCAGCGAGTTCGGACACAGATACGCAGTATTTT
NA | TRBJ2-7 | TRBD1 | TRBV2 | CASSLSSSGTDF | TGTGCCAGCAGTTTGTCATCTTCCGGGACAGACTTC
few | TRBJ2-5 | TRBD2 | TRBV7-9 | CASSFRPSGGQETQYF | TGTGCCAGCAGCTTCAGGCCTAGCGGTGGGCAAGAGACCCAGTACTTC
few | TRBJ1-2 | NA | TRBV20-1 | CSARTGNGYTF | TGCAGTGCTAGAACAGGGAATGGCTACACCTTC
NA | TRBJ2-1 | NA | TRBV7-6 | CTSSLGLSSYNEQFF | TGTACCAGCAGCTTAGGGCTAAGCTCCTACAATGAGCAGTTCTTC
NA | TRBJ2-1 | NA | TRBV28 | CASSQDSRNEQFF | TGTGCCAGCAGTCAAGACAGCCGCAATGAGCAGTTCTTC
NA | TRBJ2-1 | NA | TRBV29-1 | CSVVVVSYNEQFF | TGCAGCGTTGTCGTTGTCTCCTACAATGAGCAGTTCTTC
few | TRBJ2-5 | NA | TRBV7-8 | CASSLGLVVETQYF | TGTGCCAGCAGCTTAGGGCTCGTGGTCGAGACCCAGTACTTC
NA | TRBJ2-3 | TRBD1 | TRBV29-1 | CSAQGTGRTDTQYF | TGCAGCGCCCAGGGGACAGGGCGCACAGATACGCAGTATTTT
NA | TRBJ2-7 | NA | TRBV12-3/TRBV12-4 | CASSQTMGPAYEQYF | TGTGCCAGCAGCCAGACCATGGGACCTGCCTACGAGCAGTACTTC
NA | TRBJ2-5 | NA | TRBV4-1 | CASSEVWDEETQYF | TGCGCCAGCAGTGAAGTCTGGGACGAAGAGACCCAGTACTTC